Listed here are 30 T cell receptor beta chains from one sample, sequenced in a study of CD8 T cells in ankylosing spondylitis (dated by TCRdb to 2016 to 2017). Receptor amplification or capture employed 5' RACE. The listed sequencing device is Illumina HiSeq 2500. TCRdb's own reprocessing of the public reads used fastp at Q25 and MiXCR and kept productive beta chains. Identical CDR3 proteins give one entry, which carries the most common genes and DNA. Counted in this sample were around 230,000 distinct CDR3 sequences; approximately 9% of them appeared once. The ten most abundant clones make up around 6.8% of the sample. Sequencing input: blood, either unsorted or a sorted T cell fraction (not recorded which). These receptors came from a male donor with ankylosing spondylitis or in good health (not recorded which).

This clonotype was picked up a small number of times. The V and J genes are TRBV7-2 and TRBJ2-5; unclear D gene. Germline values: CDR1 SGHTA, CDR2 FQGNSA. The CDR3 covers 13 residues. The V gene lost 5 bases and the J gene lost 5 bases, with 12 bases spanning the gap. CDR3 in DNA: TGTGCCAGCAGCCCCCTCTTTGGGGAGACCCAGTACTTC. Translated: CASSPLFGETQYF.

Ten or more counts support this clonotype. The rearrangement links TRBV27 to TRBJ2-1, with TRBD2 matching 10 bases. The CDR3 is made up of 13 amino acids. After removal of 7 bases from V and 4 bases from J, the junction contained 1 base not matched to a gene. Germline lookup yields CDR1 MNHEY and CDR2 SMNVEV (reference sequence). In nucleotides, the CDR3 is TGTGCCAGCAAGCGGGGGGGGTACAATGAGCAGTTCTTC. Translated: CASKRGGYNEQFF.

There are many counts of this clonotype. The V and J genes are TRBV20-1 and TRBJ2-4; 9 nucleotides line up with TRBD1. The CDR3 has 12 residues. CDR1 and CDR2 from the germline V gene are DFQATT and SNEGSKA (reference sequence). V lost 3 bases to trimming and J lost 9 bases; unmatched junction nucleotides: 3. CDR3 DNA sequence: TGCAGTGCTAGCGGACAGGGGATCATTCAGTACTTC. It yields the protein CSASGQGIIQYF.

This clonotype was counted at least ten times. The chain is built from TRBV7-2 and TRBJ1-2; D ambiguous. The CDR3 runs to 14 residues. V was trimmed by 0 bases and J by 3 bases, leaving 8 bases between them. Germline V gene sequence: CDR1 SGHTA, CDR2 FQGNSA. As DNA, the CDR3 is TGTGCCAGCAGCTTAGCGCCAGGACACTATGGCTACACCTTC. Encoded protein: CASSLAPGHYGYTF.

The sample holds a few counts of this clonotype. This chain links TRBV18 with TRBJ1-4; no clear D gene. Germline V gene data show CDR1 as KGHSH and CDR2 as LQKENI. The CDR3 consists of 14 residues. V was cut by 3 bases and J by 8 bases, with 13 bases left in between. In DNA, the CDR3 is TGTGCCAGCTCACCCGAAACGAGGGAGGAAAAACTGTTTTTT. Amino acid sequence: CASSPETREEKLFF.

The sample holds many counts of this clonotype. This chain links TRBV11-1 with TRBJ1-4, with D possibly TRBD1 on 6 matching bases. The V and J ends lost 4 bases and 4 bases respectively, with 22 bases between them. Germline CDR1 SGHAT, CDR2 FQDESV (reference sequence). The CDR3 is 18 amino acids. DNA for the CDR3: TGTGCCAGCAGCTCCTGGGACACTGGGAATGGGTTTAATGAAAAACTGTTTTTT. The encoded protein is CASSSWDTGNGFNEKLFF. Full variable domain (outside the CDR3, taken from reference TRBV11-1 and TRBJ1-4): EAEVAQSPRYKITEKSQAVAFWCDPISGHATLYWYRQILGQGPELLVQFQDESVVDDSQLPKDRFSAERLKGVDSTLKIQPAELGDSAMYLCASSSWDTGNGFNEKLFFGSGTQLSVL.

This clonotype was seen at least ten times. V and J are TRBV20-1 and TRBJ2-7; 10 bases fit TRBD2. The CDR3 totals 15 residues. Germline assignment: CDR1 DFQATT and CDR2 SNEGSKA (reference sequence). The ends lost 2 bases at V and 2 bases at J; junction bases unmatched: 6. CDR3 coding DNA: TGCAGTGCTAGACCAGGACTAGCGGAGACCTACGAGCAGTACTTC. It yields the protein CSARPGLAETYEQYF.

The V and J genes are TRBV9 and TRBJ1-2, with D unclear. The CDR3 spans 14 residues. V lost 3 bases, J lost 2 bases, and 11 bases lay in between. Germline CDR1 SGDLS, CDR2 YYNGEE. The CDR3 coding sequence is TGTGCCAGCAGCGCCCCGGTCCCCAACTATGGCTACACCTTC. Translation gives CASSAPVPNYGYTF.

This clonotype was observed a few times. The chain carries TRBV20-1 and TRBJ2-1; D remains ambiguous. The CDR3 sequence is 16 residues long. The germline V gene encodes CDR1 DFQATT and CDR2 SNEGSKA (reference sequence). V was pared by 1 base and J by 5 bases, with 18 bases between. CDR3 loop: CSARGRIVVQNNEQFF. Here the CDR3 DNA reads TGCAGTGCTAGAGGAAGGATAGTAGTACAGAACAATGAGCAGTTCTTC.

With respect to this clonotype: Compared with germline, one end of the junction differs, possibly owing to a read error. The rearrangement uses TRBV7-6 and TRBJ2-1; 14 bases map to TRBD2. Germline V CDR1 and CDR2: SGHVS, FNYEAQ. The CDR3 has 16 amino acids. The CDR3 DNA sequence: TGTGCCAGCTGCTTAGGACTAGCGGGAGGCCGGGATGAGCAGTTCTTC. It yields the protein CASCLGLAGGRDEQFF.

This clonotype was counted many times. The chain is built from TRBV6-5 and TRBJ2-3, with 10 bases identical to TRBD2. CDR3 size: 19 residues. Germline CDR1 is MNHEY and CDR2 is SVGAGI. The junction had 15 bases not matched to a gene; V was cut back by 1 base and J by 5 bases. The CDR3: CASSYFVAGGTFRRDTQYF. As DNA, the CDR3 is TGTGCCAGCAGTTACTTCGTAGCGGGGGGAACGTTTAGAAGAGATACGCAGTATTTT.

In this sample, this clonotype turned up a few times. The genes are TRBV12-5 and TRBJ2-7; D gene uncertain. CDR1 and CDR2 from the germline V gene are LGHNT and FRNRAP. Trimming cost V 6 bases and J 3 bases, with 12 bases left between them. This CDR3 comprises 13 residues. CDR3 sequence (DNA): TGTGCTAGTGGACCTACTTCCTTCTACGAGCAGTACTTC. Amino acid sequence: CASGPTSFYEQYF.

This clonotype was observed many times. This chain joins TRBV4-3 and TRBJ1-1; no definite D call. The CDR3 is 13 amino acids. V was cut by 0 bases and J by 6 bases, with 8 bases left in between. The germline CDR1 and CDR2 sequences are LGHNA and YSLEER. Written as DNA, the CDR3 is TGCGCCAGCAGCCAAGATAGGGCCGCTGAAGCTTTCTTT. It yields the protein CASSQDRAAEAFF.

This clonotype appeared many times. This chain links TRBV2 with TRBJ1-1; possible D gene TRBD1, 5 bases. Trimming stripped 11 bases from V and 5 bases from J, with 15 bases between. The germline CDR1 and CDR2 sequences are SNHLY and FYNNEI. This CDR3 is built from 12 residues. DNA of the CDR3: TGTGCCGGTAAGGGGAGGCGAACTGAAGCTTTCTTT. Its translation is CAGKGRRTEAFF.

This clonotype appeared many times. The rearrangement joins TRBV20-1 to TRBJ2-3; D not certain. The CDR3 totals 13 residues. Trimming removed 8 bases at V and 2 bases at J, with 14 bases between. Germline V gene data show CDR1 as DFQATT and CDR2 as SNEGSKA (reference sequence). For the CDR3, the DNA is TGCAGTCCCCTGGAACAGACCACAGATACGCAGTATTTT. This gives the protein CSPLEQTTDTQYF.

This clonotype occurred many times. The genes are TRBV25-1 and TRBJ1-2, with 10 nucleotides matching TRBD1. The CDR3 sequence is 17 residues long. Germline CDR1 MGHDK, CDR2 SYGVNS. V gave up 3 bases and J gave up 4 bases; unmatched junction bases: 11. In DNA, the CDR3 is TGTGCCAGCAGTGAGCGCCGGGACAGGGGCTTATTCTATGGCTACACCTTC. It is translated as CASSERRDRGLFYGYTF.

This clonotype was seen a handful of times. The chain recombines TRBV5-1 with TRBJ2-3; 12 bases fit TRBD2. The CDR3 runs 18 residues. Trimming cost V 0 bases and J 4 bases; bases outside gene matches: 9. The germline V gene has CDR1 SGHRS and CDR2 YFSETQ. As DNA, the CDR3 is TGCGCCAGCAGCTTGGCTAGCGGGAGGGCCTACGGTGCAGATACGCAGTATTTT. Translation gives CASSLASGRAYGADTQYF.

This clonotype was seen at least ten times. This CDR3 reads CASSPPGRSTDTQYF. The DNA of the CDR3 is TGTGCCAGCTCGCCGCCGGGACGCAGCACAGATACGCAGTATTTT. This chain links TRBV18 with TRBJ2-3, with D perhaps TRBD1 or TRBD2 (5 bases each). Trimming took off 6 bases at V and 0 bases at J, with 13 bases between the two ends. This CDR3 has 15 amino acids. Per the germline V gene, CDR1 is KGHSH and CDR2 is LQKENI. The full variable domain, rest sourced from reference TRBV18 and TRBJ2-3, is NAGVMQNPRHLVRRRGQEARLRCSPMKGHSHVYWYRQLPEEGLKFMVYLQKENIIDESGMPKERFSAEFPKEGPSILRIQQVVRGDSAAYFCASSPPGRSTDTQYFGPGTRLTVL.

As for this clonotype: This may stem from a read error, because a much larger clone lies one nucleotide away. The chain links TRBV11-2 to TRBJ2-2; 13 nucleotides match TRBD2. CDR1 SGHAT and CDR2 FQNNGV come from the germline V gene. Trimming cost V 4 bases and J 5 bases; bases outside gene matches: 10. The CDR3 totals 18 residues. The CDR3 nucleotides are TGTGCCAGCAGCTCGCCGGGACTAGCGGGGATGAGAACCGGGGAGCTGTTTTTT. Translating gives CASSSPGLAGMRTGELFF. Looking up the rest from reference TRBV11-2 and TRBJ2-2 gives the full variable domain: EAGVAQSPRYKIIEKRQSVAFWCNPISGHATLYWYQQILGQGPKLLIQFQNNGVVDDSQLPKDRFSAERLKGVDSTLKIQPAKLEDSAVYLCASSSPGLAGMRTGELFFGEGSRLTVL.

This clonotype came up many times. Relative to the germline gene, one junction end is altered; a read error may explain this. The chain carries TRBV7-7 and TRBJ2-7, with D tentatively TRBD2 (6 bases). Germline CDR1 SSHAT, CDR2 FNYEAQ (reference sequence). The CDR3 consists of 14 residues. For the CDR3, the DNA is TGTGCTAGCAGCTTAGATTCGGGGGCCTACGAGCAGTACTTC. Translating gives CASSLDSGAYEQYF. The full variable domain, in which reference TRBV7-7 and TRBJ2-7 provide the parts outside the CDR3, is GAGVSQSPRYKVTKRGQDVTLRCDPISSHATLYWYQQALGQGPEFLTYFNYEAQPDKSGLPSDRFSAERPEGSISTLTIQRTEQRDSAMYRCASSLDSGAYEQYFGPGTRLTVT.

There are many counts of this clonotype. V is TRBV5-1 and J is TRBJ2-1, with D maybe TRBD2 (6 bases). This CDR3 is built from 12 residues. Germline V gene lookup returns CDR1 SGHRS and CDR2 YFSETQ. V lost 4 bases and J lost 6, with 8 bases in between. The CDR3 here is CASSVEGNEQFF. The CDR3 coding sequence is TGCGCCAGCAGCGTGGAGGGCAATGAGCAGTTCTTC.

This clonotype appeared many times. The CDR3 loop reads CASTDGGQGRNEQFF. The DNA for the CDR3 is TGTGCCAGCACCGACGGAGGGCAGGGACGGAATGAGCAGTTCTTC. The chain couples TRBV6-2 or TRBV6-3 to TRBJ2-1; D is perhaps TRBD2 (6 bases). This CDR3 spans 15 amino acids. Per the germline V gene, CDR1 is MNHEY and CDR2 is SVGEGT. With 7 bases removed from V and 7 bases from J, the gap between germline ends came to 20 bases.

This clonotype was detected ten times or more. The chain carries TRBV28 and TRBJ2-7; D unclear. CDR1 MDHEN and CDR2 SYDVKM come from the germline V gene. Trimming pared 5 bases from V and 3 bases from J, leaving 8 bases between. This CDR3 region has 12 residues. CDR3 coding DNA: TGTGCCAGCAGTCTAATTGTCTACGAGCAGTACTTC. Protein product: CASSLIVYEQYF.

This clonotype was counted a few times. The rearrangement joins TRBV12-3 or TRBV12-4 to TRBJ2-5; D not resolved. This CDR3 is 12 amino acids long. V lost 7 bases to trimming and J lost 3 bases, with 9 bases between them. In DNA form, the CDR3 reads TGTGCCAGCACTATCAACAAAGAGACCCAGTACTTC. Residues: CASTINKETQYF.

The rearrangement uses TRBV20-1 and TRBJ2-5; 10 bases agree with TRBD2. Germline CDR1 reads DFQATT; CDR2 reads SNEGSKA (reference sequence). The CDR3 contains 15 residues. The V gene end was trimmed by 0 bases and the J gene end by 4 bases; junction bases not matched to a gene: 5. The DNA for the CDR3 is TGCAGTGCTAGAGATCCCTTAGCGGGAGGAGAGACCCAGTACTTC. Protein product: CSARDPLAGGETQYF.

This clonotype showed up many times. J is TRBJ2-2 and V is TRBV7-2; D call uncertain. The CDR3 runs to 16 residues. Between the trimmed V and J ends, which lost 1 base and 0 bases, there was a span of 9 bases. Germline assignment: CDR1 SGHTA and CDR2 FQGNSA. In DNA form, the CDR3 reads TGTGCCAGCAGCTTAGTCGGGCCCCCGAACACCGGGGAGCTGTTTTTT. This encodes CASSLVGPPNTGELFF. Supplemented by reference TRBV7-2 and TRBJ2-2, the full variable domain reads GAGVSQSPSNKVTEKGKDVELRCDPISGHTALYWYRQSLGQGLEFLIYFQGNSAPDKSGLPSDRFSAERTGGSVSTLTIQRTQQEDSAVYLCASSLVGPPNTGELFFGEGSRLTVL.

This sequence joins TRBV5-1 and TRBJ2-5; 8 nucleotides agree with TRBD1. Germline CDR1 is SGHRS and CDR2 is YFSETQ. This CDR3 spans 14 amino acids. V dropped 3 bases and J dropped 5; count of bases not matched to a gene: 6. The CDR3 DNA reads as TGCGCCAGCAGCTCGGGACAGGTGGGGGAGACCCAGTACTTC. This gives the protein CASSSGQVGETQYF.

The sample holds many counts of this clonotype. The chain recombines TRBV6-2 or TRBV6-3 with TRBJ2-7; perhaps TRBD1 as D (6 bases). CDR3 size: 18 residues. Germline V gene lookup returns CDR1 MNHEY and CDR2 SVGEGT. The ends were cut back, 5 bases at V and 4 bases at J, with 27 bases in the middle. DNA of the CDR3: TGTGCCAGCAGTCACCTATCATTTGAGGGGGACAAGGATTACGAGCAGTACTTC. Residues: CASSHLSFEGDKDYEQYF.

There are many counts of this clonotype. This chain joins TRBV5-6 and TRBJ1-1; D call uncertain. CDR3 size: 13 residues. V dropped 4 bases and J dropped 6 bases, with 13 bases sitting between them. CDR1 is SGHDT, CDR2 YYEEEE, per germline. This CDR3 is CASSAVGSAEAFF. The CDR3 DNA reads as TGTGCCAGCAGCGCCGTAGGGTCCGCTGAAGCTTTCTTT.

This clonotype came up many times. V gene TRBV7-3 combines with J gene TRBJ2-3; 10 nucleotides line up with TRBD2. There are 17 residues in the CDR3. Unmatched junction bases numbered 11, after V lost 5 bases and J lost 3 bases. Germline CDR1 SGHTA, CDR2 FQGTGA. CDR3 DNA sequence: TGTGCCAGCAGCCGAAGGGGGGCTAGCGGGAGTACAGATACGCAGTATTTT. Translating gives CASSRRGASGSTDTQYF.